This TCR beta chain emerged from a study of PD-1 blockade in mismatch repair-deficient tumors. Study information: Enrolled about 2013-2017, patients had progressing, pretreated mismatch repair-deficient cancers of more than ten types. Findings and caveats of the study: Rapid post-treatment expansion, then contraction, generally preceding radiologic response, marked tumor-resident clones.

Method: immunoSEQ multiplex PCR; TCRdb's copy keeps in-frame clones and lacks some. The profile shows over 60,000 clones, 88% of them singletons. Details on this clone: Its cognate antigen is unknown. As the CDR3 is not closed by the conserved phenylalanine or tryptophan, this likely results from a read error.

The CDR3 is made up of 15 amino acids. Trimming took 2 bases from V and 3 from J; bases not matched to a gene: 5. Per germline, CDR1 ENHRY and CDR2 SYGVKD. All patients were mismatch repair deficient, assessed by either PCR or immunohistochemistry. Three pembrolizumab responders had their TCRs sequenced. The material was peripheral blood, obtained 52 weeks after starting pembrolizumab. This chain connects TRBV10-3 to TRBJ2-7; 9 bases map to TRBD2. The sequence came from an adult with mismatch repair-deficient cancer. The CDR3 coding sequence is TGTGCCATCAGTGAGGCCCTAGCGGGATTCTACGAGCAGTACCTC. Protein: CAISEALAGFYEQYL.